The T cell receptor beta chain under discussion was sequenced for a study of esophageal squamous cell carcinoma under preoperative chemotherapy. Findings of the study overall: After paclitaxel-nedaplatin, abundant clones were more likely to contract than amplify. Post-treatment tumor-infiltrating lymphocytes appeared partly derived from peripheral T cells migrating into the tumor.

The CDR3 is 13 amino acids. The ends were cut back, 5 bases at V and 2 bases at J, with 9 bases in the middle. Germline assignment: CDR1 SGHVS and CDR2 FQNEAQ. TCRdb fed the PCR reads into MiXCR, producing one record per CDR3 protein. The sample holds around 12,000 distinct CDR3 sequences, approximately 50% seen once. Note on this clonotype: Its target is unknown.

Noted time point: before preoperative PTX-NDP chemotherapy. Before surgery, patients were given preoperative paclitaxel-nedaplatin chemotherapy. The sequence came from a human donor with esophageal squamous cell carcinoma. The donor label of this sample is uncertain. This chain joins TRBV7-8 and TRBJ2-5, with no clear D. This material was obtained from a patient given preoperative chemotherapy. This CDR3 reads CASSRTIQETQYF. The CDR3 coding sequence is TGTGCCAGCAGCCGGACGATACAAGAGACCCAGTACTTC.